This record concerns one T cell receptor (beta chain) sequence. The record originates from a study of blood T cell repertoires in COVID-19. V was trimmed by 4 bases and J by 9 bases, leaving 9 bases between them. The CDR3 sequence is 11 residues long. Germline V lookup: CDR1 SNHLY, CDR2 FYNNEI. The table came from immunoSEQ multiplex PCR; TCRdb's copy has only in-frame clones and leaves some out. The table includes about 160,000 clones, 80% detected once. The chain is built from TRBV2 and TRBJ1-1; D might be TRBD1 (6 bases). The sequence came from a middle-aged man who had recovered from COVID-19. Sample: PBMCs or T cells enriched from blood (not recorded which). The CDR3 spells CASSAQGKAFF. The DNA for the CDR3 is TGTGCCAGCAGTGCGCAGGGGAAAGCTTTCTTT.